This T cell receptor (beta chain) was identified in a study of blood T cell repertoires in COVID-19. Across the study: From the United States, Italy and Spain came samples of acute and convalescent COVID-19. The cDNA or gDNA used as material had been derived from T cells, B-cell-depleted T cells, or PBMCs.

Per germline, CDR1 MNHEY and CDR2 SVGAGI. J lost 6 bases, V lost 6 bases, and 5 bases had no gene match. CDR3 length: 14 residues. Authors' processing steps: Estimation of nucleated cell counts relied on the amplification of reference gene primers. The protocol was immunoSEQ multiplex PCR, while the TCRdb copy is restricted to in-frame clones and leaves out a portion. For V, J and clone size, that table is used; D and trimming come from the DNA. The sample shows 350,000 to 450,000 clones, roughly 85% of them seen only once. The rearrangement joins TRBV6-5 to TRBJ2-3; 11 nucleotides line up with TRBD1. Sequenced sample: peripheral blood. This sequence originates from a woman younger than 30 with acute or convalescent COVID-19. This chain's CDR3 is CASRDRGPLDTQYF. The CDR3 region has the DNA TGTGCCAGCAGGGACAGGGGGCCTTTGGATACGCAGTATTTT.